This TCR beta chain was obtained from a study of blood T cells in healthy people across ages. Study-level information: Template-switching capture recovered about one barcoded beta molecule per two T cells.

Remarks on this clonotype: Antigen unknown.

General study findings and limits: It was held that the diversity estimates obtained from one million T cells were underestimates. Naive T cell percentage strongly correlated with TCR beta diversity.

The CDR3 length is 12 residues. Germline V gene data show CDR1 as DFQATT and CDR2 as SNEGSKA (reference sequence). Trimming removed 6 bases from V and 7 bases from J, with 10 bases in between. A second 7 to 11 cycle PCR used barcoded and J-beta primers. A template-switch adaptor containing 12 random nucleotides labeled each cDNA molecule. Using its own MiXCR run on the 5' RACE reads, TCRdb lists one record per CDR3 protein. The table shows about 1.8 million distinct CDR3 sequences, with 49% occurring only once. The sequence was obtained from a woman aged 40 to 50 in good health. Sequenced input: blood. This chain joins TRBV20-1 and TRBJ1-6; D ambiguous. The CDR3 region has the DNA TGCAGTGCGCTTCAGCCCAATTCACCCCTCCACTTT. This sequence encodes CSALQPNSPLHF.